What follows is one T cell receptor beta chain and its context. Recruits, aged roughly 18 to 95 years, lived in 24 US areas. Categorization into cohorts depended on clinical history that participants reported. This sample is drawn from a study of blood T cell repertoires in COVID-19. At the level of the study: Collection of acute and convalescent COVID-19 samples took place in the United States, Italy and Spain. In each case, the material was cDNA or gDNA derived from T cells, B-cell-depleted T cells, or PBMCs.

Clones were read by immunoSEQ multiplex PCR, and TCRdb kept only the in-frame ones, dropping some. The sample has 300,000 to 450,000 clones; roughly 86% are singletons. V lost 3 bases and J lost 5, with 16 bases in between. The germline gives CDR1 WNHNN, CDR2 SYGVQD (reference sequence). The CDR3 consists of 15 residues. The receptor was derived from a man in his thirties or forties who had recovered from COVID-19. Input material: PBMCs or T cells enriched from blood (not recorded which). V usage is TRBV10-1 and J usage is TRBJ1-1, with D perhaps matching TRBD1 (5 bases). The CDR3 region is CASSDDIGGGTEAFF. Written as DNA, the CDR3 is TGCGCCAGCAGTGATGATATCGGGGGAGGAACTGAAGCTTTCTTT.